Below, 19 T cell receptor beta chains from the same sample are listed, as sequenced in a study of blood T cell repertoires in COVID-19. Using immunoSEQ multiplex PCR, the repertoire was profiled, and TCRdb retains in-frame clones only, with some absent. This table has 95,000 to 120,000 clones, approximately 85% appearing once. Material: peripheral blood. The receptors originated from a woman aged 55-69 years with COVID-19, enrolled during active disease.

The chain carries TRBV27 and TRBJ2-7; 9 nucleotides agree with TRBD2. The CDR3 consists of 15 residues. V was pared by 7 bases and J by 4 bases, with 11 bases of the junction left unmatched. Per germline, CDR1 MNHEY and CDR2 SMNVEV (reference sequence). The DNA of the CDR3 is TGTGCCAGCACCCATCCCCGCGGGGGGGTATACGAGCAGTACTTC. It translates to CASTHPRGGVYEQYF.

The V call is TRBV3-1 (or the pseudogene TRBV3-2), the J call TRBJ1-1; D possibly corresponds to TRBD1 (6 bases). V shed 1 base and J shed 5 bases, with 14 bases lying between them. The germline CDR1 and CDR2 sequences are LGHDT and YNNKEL (reference sequence). This CDR3 region has 15 residues. Here the CDR3 DNA reads TGTGCCAGCAGCCAAGGAGGGGGAGGGAGGACTGAAGCTTTCTTT. Its translation is CASSQGGGGRTEAFF.

V is TRBV16 and J is TRBJ1-1; 8 bases match TRBD1. V shed 1 base, J shed 3 bases, and the junction held 7 bases outside the gene matches. The germline gives CDR1 KGHSY, CDR2 FQNENV. This CDR3 spans 16 amino acids. The CDR3 bases are TGTGCCAGCAGCCAATTACCCAGGGGGCGGGACACTGAAGCTTTCTTT. It specifies CASSQLPRGRDTEAFF.

V gene TRBV5-1 combines with J gene TRBJ2-2; weak D call: TRBD1 (6 bases). The CDR3 has 16 residues. V lost 2 bases and J lost 7, with 18 bases in between. The germline gives CDR1 SGHRS, CDR2 YFSETQ. CDR3 protein: CASSLAAQGSVGELFF. The CDR3 bases are TGCGCCAGCAGCTTAGCTGCTCAGGGGTCCGTCGGGGAGCTGTTTTTT.

The V gene is TRBV11-2, the J gene TRBJ2-7, with D possibly matching TRBD2 (5 bases). V lost 2 bases and J lost 7, with 15 bases in between. Germline V gives CDR1 SGHAT, CDR2 FQNNGV. The CDR3 is 14 residues long. The CDR3 DNA is TGTGCCAGCAGCTTAAATTGGGAATCGGGGGAGCAGTACTTC. Amino acids: CASSLNWESGEQYF. Together with reference TRBV11-2 and TRBJ2-7, the CDR3 gives the full variable domain: EAGVAQSPRYKIIEKRQSVAFWCNPISGHATLYWYQQILGQGPKLLIQFQNNGVVDDSQLPKDRFSAERLKGVDSTLKIQPAKLEDSAVYLCASSLNWESGEQYFGPGTRLTVT.

The chain joins TRBV5-1 to TRBJ1-6; tentative D call: TRBD1 (5 bases). This CDR3 has 14 amino acids. The V and J ends lost 2 bases and 8 bases respectively, with 11 bases between them. Looked up from germline, CDR1 is SGHRS and CDR2 is YFSETQ. Here the CDR3 DNA reads TGCGCCAGCAGCTTCGGACAACTGGATTCACCCCTCCACTTT. Encoded protein: CASSFGQLDSPLHF. Full variable domain (remainder filled in from reference TRBV5-1 and TRBJ1-6): KAGVTQTPRYLIKTRGQQVTLSCSPISGHRSVSWYQQTPGQGLQFLFEYFSETQRNKGNFPGRFSGRQFSNSRSEMNVSTLELGDSALYLCASSFGQLDSPLHFGNGTRLTVT.

In nucleotides, the CDR3 is TGTGCCTGGACTGAGGGACAGGGTGATGAAAAACTGTTTTTT. Amino acids: CAWTEGQGDEKLFF. The gene calls are TRBV30 and TRBJ1-4; TRBD1 aligns across 9 bases. The CDR3 has 14 residues. Losses at the gene ends were 4 bases for V and 6 bases for J; bases not matched to a gene: 6. Germline V gives CDR1 GTSNPN, CDR2 SVGIG (reference sequence). Full variable domain (missing parts from reference TRBV30 and TRBJ1-4): SQTIHQWPATLVQPVGSPLSLECTVEGTSNPNLYWYRQAAGRGLQLLFYSVGIGQISSEVPQNLSASRPQDRQFILSSKKLLLSDSGFYLCAWTEGQGDEKLFFGSGTQLSVL.

The gene calls are TRBV5-8 and TRBJ2-5; perhaps TRBD1 as D (6 bases). The V end was cut by 4 bases, the J end by 5 bases, with 27 bases between. The CDR3 runs 18 residues. In germline, CDR1 is SGHTS, CDR2 YDEGEE. As DNA, the CDR3 is TGTGCCAGCAGCCATCTGTTGAGACAGGACACAAAAAGGGAGACCCAGTACTTC. Its translation is CASSHLLRQDTKRETQYF.

This clone was detected once. The rearrangement uses TRBV2 and TRBJ1-2; TRBD1 might be the D (6 bases). The germline V gene has CDR1 SNHLY and CDR2 FYNNEI. The CDR3 contains 13 residues. Trimming left V 3 bases short and J 6 bases short, with 11 bases between. This CDR3 reads CASSDRGTHGYTF. The CDR3 DNA reads as TGTGCCAGCAGTGATAGGGGGACCCATGGCTACACCTTC.

The chain has TRBV2 and TRBJ2-7; D is perhaps TRBD1 (6 bases). Trimming stripped 8 bases from V and 4 bases from J, with 18 bases between. The CDR3 totals 14 residues. Germline loops: CDR1 SNHLY, CDR2 FYNNEI. The CDR3 sequence: CASEPSGHVYEQYF. DNA of the CDR3: TGTGCCAGCGAACCTTCGGGACACGTTTACGAGCAGTACTTC.

This CDR3 is CASSGEVFDRGYEQYF. The CDR3 nucleotides are TGTGCCAGCAGCGGAGAAGTATTTGACAGGGGGTACGAGCAGTACTTC. The V call is TRBV9, the J call TRBJ2-7; 9 bases fit TRBD1. J lost 4 bases, V lost 3 bases, and 11 bases had no gene match. Germline V CDR1 and CDR2: SGDLS, YYNGEE. The CDR3 has 16 residues.

This chain uses TRBV7-9 with TRBJ1-2; D ambiguous. CDR1 and CDR2 from the germline V gene are SEHNR and FQNEAQ (reference sequence). The CDR3 spans 14 residues. V was shortened by 0 bases and J by 5 bases, with 10 bases between the two germline ends. Here the CDR3 DNA reads TGTGCCAGCAGCTTAGCGCATAGTGCTTATGGCTACACCTTC. This encodes CASSLAHSAYGYTF.

The chain combines TRBV2 with TRBJ2-3; tentative D call: TRBD2 (5 bases). CDR1 and CDR2 from the germline V gene are SNHLY and FYNNEI. Deletions cut 4 bases from V and 11 bases from J, with 19 bases between. The CDR3 covers 14 residues. CDR3 region: CASSALLTTRKQYF. The CDR3 DNA follows: TGTGCCAGCAGTGCCCTCTTGACTACCCGTAAGCAGTATTTT.

This clone was observed a few times. V usage is TRBV7-3 and J usage is TRBJ1-4; TRBD1 might be the D (5 bases). The CDR3 is 15 residues long. Looked up from germline, CDR1 is SGHTA and CDR2 is FQGTGA. Deletions cut 6 bases from V and 2 bases from J, with 13 bases between. CDR3 region: CASSLSGDTNEKLFF. CDR3 nucleotides: TGTGCCAGCAGTCTCTCGGGGGACACTAATGAAAAACTGTTTTTT.

The rearrangement joins TRBV7-9 to TRBJ2-5; 7 bases fit TRBD1. V dropped 5 bases and J dropped 0; count of bases not matched to a gene: 9. The CDR3 is made up of 16 amino acids. The germline V gene has CDR1 SEHNR and CDR2 FQNEAQ (reference sequence). CDR3 nucleotide sequence: TGTGCCAGCAGCCCGGGACAGATTATGTACCAAGAGACCCAGTACTTC. The encoded protein is CASSPGQIMYQETQYF.

V is TRBV18 and J is TRBJ1-4, with TRBD1 matching over 7 bases. Trimming cost V 5 bases and J 4 bases; bases outside gene matches: 4. This CDR3 is 14 amino acids long. Germline loops: CDR1 KGHSH, CDR2 LQKENI. The CDR3 bases are TGTGCCAGCTCAGCGGGACAGCTTAATGAAAAACTGTTTTTT. It specifies CASSAGQLNEKLFF.

The rearrangement uses TRBV10-1 and TRBJ2-2, with 7 nucleotides matching TRBD2. This CDR3 is 14 amino acids long. Unmatched junction bases numbered 5, after V lost 5 bases and J lost 5 bases. Germline V gene lookup returns CDR1 WNHNN and CDR2 SYGVQD (reference sequence). The CDR3 nucleotides read TGCGCCAGCAGTTCAAGCGGGGAGACCGGGGAGCTGTTTTTT. Translated: CASSSSGETGELFF.

The rearrangement joins TRBV5-1 to TRBJ1-1, with a possible D match to TRBD1 (6 bases). The CDR3 consists of 15 residues. Trimming took off 6 bases at V and 2 bases at J, with 17 bases between the two ends. Germline V lookup: CDR1 SGHRS, CDR2 YFSETQ. This CDR3 reads CASKAPRGKNTEAFF. The CDR3 nucleotides are TGCGCCAGCAAGGCCCCTAGGGGGAAAAACACTGAAGCTTTCTTT. Full variable domain (outside the CDR3, taken from reference TRBV5-1 and TRBJ1-1): KAGVTQTPRYLIKTRGQQVTLSCSPISGHRSVSWYQQTPGQGLQFLFEYFSETQRNKGNFPGRFSGRQFSNSRSEMNVSTLELGDSALYLCASKAPRGKNTEAFFGQGTRLTVV.

The V and J genes are TRBV18 and TRBJ2-7, with 9 bases fitting TRBD1. The J segment lost 2 bases and the V segment lost 2 bases, leaving 1 base of the junction unmatched. This CDR3 has 14 amino acids. CDR1 and CDR2 (germline): KGHSH, LQKENI. The CDR3 coding sequence is TGTGCCAGCTCACCAGGGGACAGGGCCTACGAGCAGTACTTC. Translation gives CASSPGDRAYEQYF.